One sample yielded the 2 T cell receptor beta chains listed below, sequenced in a study of T cell repertoires in cytomegalovirus infection. MiXCR, run by TCRdb on the reads, gives a single entry per CDR3 protein. The sample records about 230,000 distinct CDR3 sequences, 22% being singletons. The source material was CD8+ T cells from PBMCs. The receptors originated from a human donor in good health (CMV status not recorded). Some clones in this sample may be carry-over from other donors' samples.

This clonotype was observed at least ten times. The chain combines TRBV28 with TRBJ2-1, with D unresolved. Germline CDR1 and CDR2: MDHEN and SYDVKM. The CDR3 spans 14 residues. V was clipped by 7 bases and J by 2 bases, with 12 bases between them. The CDR3 DNA reads as TGTGCCAGCAAAACCCCATCAACCTACAATGAGCAGTTCTTC. Protein: CASKTPSTYNEQFF.

The rearrangement links TRBV3-1 to TRBJ2-1; 8 nucleotides match TRBD2. CDR1 and CDR2 (germline): LGHDT, YNNKEL (reference sequence). V was pared by 4 bases and J by 7 bases, with 6 bases of the junction left unmatched. The CDR3 has 14 residues. The CDR3 coding sequence is TGTGCCAGCAGCCCCGGGACTAGAGGGAATGAGCAGTTCTTC. Residues: CASSPGTRGNEQFF.